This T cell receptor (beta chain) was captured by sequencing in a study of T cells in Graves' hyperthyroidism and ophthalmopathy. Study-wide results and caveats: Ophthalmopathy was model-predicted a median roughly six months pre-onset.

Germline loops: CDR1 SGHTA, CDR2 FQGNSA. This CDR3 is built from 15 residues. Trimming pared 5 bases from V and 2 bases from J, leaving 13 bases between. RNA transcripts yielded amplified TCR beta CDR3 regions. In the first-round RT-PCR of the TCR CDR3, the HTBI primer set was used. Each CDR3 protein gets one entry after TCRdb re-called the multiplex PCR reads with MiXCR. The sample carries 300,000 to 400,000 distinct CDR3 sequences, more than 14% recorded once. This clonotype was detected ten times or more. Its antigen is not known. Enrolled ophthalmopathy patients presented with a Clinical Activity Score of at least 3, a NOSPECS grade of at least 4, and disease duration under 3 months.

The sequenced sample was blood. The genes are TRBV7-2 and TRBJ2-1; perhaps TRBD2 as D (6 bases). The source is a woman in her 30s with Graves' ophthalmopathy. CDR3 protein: CASSTSGQTYNEQFF. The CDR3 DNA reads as TGTGCCAGCAGCACAAGCGGGCAAACCTACAATGAGCAGTTCTTC.